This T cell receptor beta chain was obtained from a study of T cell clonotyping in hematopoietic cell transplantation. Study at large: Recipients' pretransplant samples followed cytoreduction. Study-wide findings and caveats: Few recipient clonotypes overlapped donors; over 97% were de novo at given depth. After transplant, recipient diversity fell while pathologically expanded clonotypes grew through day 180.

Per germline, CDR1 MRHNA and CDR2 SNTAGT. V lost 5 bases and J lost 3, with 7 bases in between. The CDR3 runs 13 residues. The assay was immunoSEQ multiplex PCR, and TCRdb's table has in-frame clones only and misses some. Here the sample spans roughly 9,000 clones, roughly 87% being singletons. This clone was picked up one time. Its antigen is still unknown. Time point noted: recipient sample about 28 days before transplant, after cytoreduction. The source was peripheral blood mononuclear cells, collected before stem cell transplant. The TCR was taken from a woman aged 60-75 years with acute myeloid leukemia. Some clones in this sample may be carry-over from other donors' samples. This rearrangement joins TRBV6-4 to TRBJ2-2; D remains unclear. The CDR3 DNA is TGTGCCAGCAGTAACGTGGACACCGGGGAGCTGTTTTTT. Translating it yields CASSNVDTGELFF.